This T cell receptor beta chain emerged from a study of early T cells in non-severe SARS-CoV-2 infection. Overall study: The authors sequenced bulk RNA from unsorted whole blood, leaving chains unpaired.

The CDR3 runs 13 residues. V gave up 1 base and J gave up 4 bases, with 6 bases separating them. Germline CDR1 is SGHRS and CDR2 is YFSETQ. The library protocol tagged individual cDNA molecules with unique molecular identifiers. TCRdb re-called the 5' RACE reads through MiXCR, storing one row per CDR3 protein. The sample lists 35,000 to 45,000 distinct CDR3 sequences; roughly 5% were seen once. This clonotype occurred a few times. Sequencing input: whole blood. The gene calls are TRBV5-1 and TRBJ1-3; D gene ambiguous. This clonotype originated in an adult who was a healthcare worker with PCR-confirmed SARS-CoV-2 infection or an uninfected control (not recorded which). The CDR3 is CASSLFEGNTIYF. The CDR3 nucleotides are TGCGCCAGCAGCTTGTTCGAGGGAAACACCATATATTTT.